This T cell receptor (beta chain) was sequenced in a study of OX40 agonist ivuxolimab in advanced cancers. Across the study: Dosing consisted of intravenous ivuxolimab at 0.01 to 10 mg/kg every 2 weeks. Participants averaged about 60 years of age (range roughly 23 to 79) and were around 85% male. Partial responses were achieved by three patients, one with hepatocellular carcinoma and two with cutaneous melanoma.

With baseline, cycle 4 day 1, and cycle 7 day 1 as timepoints, blood was sampled. Germline V lookup: CDR1 SGHKS, CDR2 YYEKEE (reference sequence). The CDR3 covers 13 residues. Trimming removed 2 bases from V and 6 bases from J, with 9 bases in between. The data were produced by immunoSEQ multiplex PCR, yet TCRdb's version contains in-frame clones alone and is incomplete. Of under 80,000 clones listed, more than 75% are singletons. This sequence was found in an adult with an advanced solid tumor such as melanoma, head and neck, liver or kidney cancer. The input for sequencing was CD4+ or CD8+ T cells sorted from blood, taken in a trial of the OX40 agonist ivuxolimab. The chain links TRBV5-5 to TRBJ1-5; D perhaps matches TRBD1 (6 bases). CDR3 region: CASSLQGPQPQHF. CDR3 coding DNA: TGTGCCAGCAGCTTACAGGGACCTCAGCCCCAGCATTTT.